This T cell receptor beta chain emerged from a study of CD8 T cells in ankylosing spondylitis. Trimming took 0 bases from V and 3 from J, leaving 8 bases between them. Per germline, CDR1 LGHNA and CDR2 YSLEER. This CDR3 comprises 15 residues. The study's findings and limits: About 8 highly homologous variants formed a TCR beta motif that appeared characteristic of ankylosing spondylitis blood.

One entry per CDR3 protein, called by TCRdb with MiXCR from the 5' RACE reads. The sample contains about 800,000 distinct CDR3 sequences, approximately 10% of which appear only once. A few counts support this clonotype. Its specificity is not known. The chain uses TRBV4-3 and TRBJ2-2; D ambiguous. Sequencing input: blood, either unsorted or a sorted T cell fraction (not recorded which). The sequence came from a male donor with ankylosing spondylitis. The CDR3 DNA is TGCGCCAGCAGCCAAGAACACCTCGACACCGGGGAGCTGTTTTTT. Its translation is CASSQEHLDTGELFF.